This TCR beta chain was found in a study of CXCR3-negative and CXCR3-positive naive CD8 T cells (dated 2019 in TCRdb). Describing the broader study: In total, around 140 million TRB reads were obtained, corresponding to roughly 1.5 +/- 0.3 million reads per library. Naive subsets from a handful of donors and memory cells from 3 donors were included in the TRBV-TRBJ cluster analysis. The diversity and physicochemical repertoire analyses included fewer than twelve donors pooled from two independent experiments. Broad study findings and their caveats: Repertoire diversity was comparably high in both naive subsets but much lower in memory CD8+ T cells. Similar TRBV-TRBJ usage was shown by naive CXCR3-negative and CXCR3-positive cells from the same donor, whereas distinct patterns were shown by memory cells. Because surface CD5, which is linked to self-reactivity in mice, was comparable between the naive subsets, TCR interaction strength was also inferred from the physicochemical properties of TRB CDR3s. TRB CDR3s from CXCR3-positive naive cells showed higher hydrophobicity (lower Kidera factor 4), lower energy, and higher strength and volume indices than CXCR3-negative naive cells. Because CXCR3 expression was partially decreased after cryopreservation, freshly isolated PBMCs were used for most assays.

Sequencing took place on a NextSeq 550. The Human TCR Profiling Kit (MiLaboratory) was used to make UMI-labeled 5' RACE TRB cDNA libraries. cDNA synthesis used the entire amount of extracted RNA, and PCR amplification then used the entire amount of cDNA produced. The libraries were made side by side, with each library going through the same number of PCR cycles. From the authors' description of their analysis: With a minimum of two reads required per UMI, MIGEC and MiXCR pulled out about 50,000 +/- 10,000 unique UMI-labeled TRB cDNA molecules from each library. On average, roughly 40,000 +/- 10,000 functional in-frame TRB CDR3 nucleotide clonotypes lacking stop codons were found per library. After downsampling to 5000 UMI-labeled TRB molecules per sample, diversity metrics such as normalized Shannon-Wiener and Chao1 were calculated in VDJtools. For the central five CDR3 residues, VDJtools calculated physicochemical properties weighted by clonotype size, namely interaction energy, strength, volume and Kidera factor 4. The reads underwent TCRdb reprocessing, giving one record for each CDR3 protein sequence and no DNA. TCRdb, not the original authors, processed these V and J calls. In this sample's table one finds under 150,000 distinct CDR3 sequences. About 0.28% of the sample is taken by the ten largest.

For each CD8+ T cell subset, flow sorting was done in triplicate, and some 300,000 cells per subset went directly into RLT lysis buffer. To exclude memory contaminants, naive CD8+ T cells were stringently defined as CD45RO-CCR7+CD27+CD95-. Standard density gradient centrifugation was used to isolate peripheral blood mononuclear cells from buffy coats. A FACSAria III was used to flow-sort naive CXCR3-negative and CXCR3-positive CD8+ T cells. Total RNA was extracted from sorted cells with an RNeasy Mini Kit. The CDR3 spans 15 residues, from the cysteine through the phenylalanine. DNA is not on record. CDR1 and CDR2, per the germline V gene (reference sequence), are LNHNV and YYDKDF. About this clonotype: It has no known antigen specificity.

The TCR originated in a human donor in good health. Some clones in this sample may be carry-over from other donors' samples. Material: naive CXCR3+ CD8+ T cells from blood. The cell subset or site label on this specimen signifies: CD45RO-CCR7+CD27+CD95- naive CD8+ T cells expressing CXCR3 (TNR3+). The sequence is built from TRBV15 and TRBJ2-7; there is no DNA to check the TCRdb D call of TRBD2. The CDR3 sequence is CATSRDSRAGPEQYF.